The 22 T cell receptor beta chains in this list originate from one sample, sequenced in a study of T cell changes during pregnancy in multiple sclerosis. Assay used: immunoSEQ multiplex PCR; TCRdb lists only in-frame clones, some missing. The table shows 78,000 or so clones, with just over 90% occurring only once. Sequencing used CD4+ T cells from peripheral blood mononuclear cells, obtained before pregnancy. Receptors originate from a female donor with multiple sclerosis, enrolled in a pregnancy study.

This chain joins TRBV29-1 and TRBJ2-7, with 9 bases lining up with TRBD1. V lost 6 bases, J lost 4 bases, and 10 bases stayed unmatched. The germline gives CDR1 SQVTM, CDR2 ANQGSEA. The CDR3 consists of 14 residues. The chain's CDR3 is CSVQPGQGPYEQYF. CDR3 DNA sequence: TGCAGCGTCCAACCGGGACAGGGACCGTACGAGCAGTACTTC.

The chain is built from TRBV27 and TRBJ2-3; tentatively, D is TRBD2 (6 bases). The CDR3 is made up of 15 amino acids. V lost 2 bases and J 2 bases, leaving 11 bases between the germline ends. Germline V gives CDR1 MNHEY, CDR2 SMNVEV (reference sequence). CDR3 in amino acids: CASSLGTSYTDTQYF. CDR3 in DNA: TGTGCCAGCAGTTTAGGGACTTCTTACACAGATACGCAGTATTTT.

The rearrangement links TRBV4-1 to TRBJ1-6; D possibly corresponds to TRBD1 (5 bases). This CDR3 is built from 16 residues. Germline V gene sequence: CDR1 MGHRA, CDR2 YSYEKL. The ends were cut back, 4 bases at V and 10 bases at J, with 20 bases in the middle. CDR3 DNA sequence: TGCGCCAGCAGCCTTCCAACCAGGGAAAAGGGGTCACCCCTCCACTTT. It yields the protein CASSLPTREKGSPLHF.

V usage is TRBV5-5 and J usage is TRBJ2-3; TRBD1 aligns across 9 bases. V lost 0 bases to trimming and J lost 5 bases; unmatched junction nucleotides: 7. The CDR3 loop spans 16 amino acids. Germline CDR1 SGHKS, CDR2 YYEKEE (reference sequence). The CDR3 region has the DNA TGTGCCAGCAGCTTGGAAGGGACAGGGAGTGGAGATACGCAGTATTTT. Translated, it gives CASSLEGTGSGDTQYF. Together with reference TRBV5-5 and TRBJ2-3, the CDR3 gives the full variable domain: DAGVTQSPTHLIKTRGQQVTLRCSPISGHKSVSWYQQVLGQGPQFIFQYYEKEERGRGNFPDRFSARQFPNYSSELNVNALLLGDSALYLCASSLEGTGSGDTQYFGPGTRLTVL.

The chain has TRBV28 and TRBJ2-2; 9 nucleotides line up with TRBD2. Losses at the gene ends were 1 base for V and 5 bases for J; bases not matched to a gene: 2. The CDR3 has 15 residues. In germline, CDR1 is MDHEN, CDR2 SYDVKM. CDR3 loop: CASSLYTSGTGELFF. The CDR3, as DNA: TGTGCCAGCAGTTTATATACTAGCGGGACCGGGGAGCTGTTTTTT.

V is TRBV5-1 and J is TRBJ1-5; D gene uncertain. V was clipped by 2 bases and J by 3 bases, with 12 bases between them. Germline CDR1 is SGHRS and CDR2 is YFSETQ. The CDR3 is made up of 15 amino acids. Written as DNA, the CDR3 is TGCGCCAGCAGCTTATACGGGGAGCCCAATCAGCCCCAGCATTTT. Amino acid sequence: CASSLYGEPNQPQHF.

V is TRBV18 and J is TRBJ1-6, with a tentative D call TRBD1 (5 bases). Germline V gives CDR1 KGHSH, CDR2 LQKENI. V dropped 4 bases and J dropped 14 bases, with 21 bases sitting between them. The CDR3 sequence is 15 residues long. The CDR3 DNA is TGTGCCAGCTCACTAAAGGCTCCCAGGGAAGGGTCCCTCCACTTT. Translating gives CASSLKAPREGSLHF.

V usage is TRBV5-1 and J usage is TRBJ1-3, with 8 bases that match TRBD1. The V and J ends lost 5 bases and 3 bases, in that order; junction bases with no gene match: 7. This CDR3 contains 15 residues. The germline gives CDR1 SGHRS, CDR2 YFSETQ. DNA for the CDR3: TGCGCCAGCAGAGTCGACAGGGGAAATGGAAACACCATATATTTT. Translating it yields CASRVDRGNGNTIYF.

The V gene is TRBV30, the J gene TRBJ1-2; D gene uncertain. The CDR3 has 10 residues. The germline V gene encodes CDR1 GTSNPN and CDR2 SVGIG (reference sequence). V lost 5 bases to trimming and J lost 8 bases, with 9 bases between them. CDR3 sequence reads: CAWYRRGYTF. CDR3 bases: TGTGCCTGGTACCGCCGGGGCTACACCTTC.

V usage is TRBV28 and J usage is TRBJ2-1; TRBD1 agrees at 9 bases. V lost 4 bases to trimming and J lost 6 bases; unmatched junction nucleotides: 4. CDR1 MDHEN and CDR2 SYDVKM come from the germline V gene. The CDR3 loop spans 14 amino acids. Here the CDR3 reads CASSWDRVGNEQFF. The CDR3 DNA sequence: TGTGCCAGCAGTTGGGACAGGGTCGGCAATGAGCAGTTCTTC.

The gene calls are TRBV21-1 and TRBJ2-5; whether TRBD1, the table's D call, matches the DNA was not checked. TRBV21-1 is a pseudogene segment. The CDR3 contains 13 residues. The CDR3 coding sequence is TGTGCCAGCAGCGCAAACAGGGCTGAGACCCAGTACTTC. This sequence encodes CASSANRAETQYF.

A single count supports this clone. The J gene is TRBJ2-3, the V gene TRBV7-9; maybe TRBD2 (6 bases). V was trimmed by 5 bases and J by 3 bases, leaving 18 bases between them. The CDR3 contains 16 residues. Germline V gene data show CDR1 as SEHNR and CDR2 as FQNEAQ (reference sequence). The CDR3 sequence: CASSPWQRESTDTQYF. CDR3 bases: TGTGCCAGCAGCCCTTGGCAACGGGAGTCAACAGATACGCAGTATTTT.

This CDR3 is CASSLEGVTDTQYF. CDR3 DNA: TGCGCCAGCAGCTTGGAAGGAGTTACAGATACGCAGTATTTT. The rearrangement joins TRBV5-1 to TRBJ2-3; no reliable D call. Looked up from germline, CDR1 is SGHRS and CDR2 is YFSETQ. This CDR3 has 14 residues. V lost 0 bases to trimming and J lost 3 bases, with 8 bases between them.

The rearrangement links TRBV7-8 to TRBJ1-1; D unresolved. This CDR3 is 13 amino acids long. The germline CDR1 and CDR2 sequences are SGHVS and FQNEAQ. Trimming shortened V by 5 bases and J by 2 bases, and 9 bases separated the two germline ends. CDR3 in DNA: TGTGCCAGCAGCCCAGTCCAAAACACTGAAGCTTTCTTT. Translation: CASSPVQNTEAFF.

The J gene is TRBJ1-1, the V gene TRBV5-5, with D possibly TRBD1 on 5 matching bases. Germline CDR1 is SGHKS and CDR2 is YYEKEE (reference sequence). This CDR3 region has 15 residues. V dropped 5 bases and J dropped 6 bases, with 20 bases sitting between them. The CDR3 spells CASRTGHLTGAEAFF. In DNA, the CDR3 is TGTGCCAGCAGAACAGGACACCTAACTGGGGCTGAAGCTTTCTTT.

The rearrangement joins TRBV7-9 to TRBJ1-1; 8 bases map to TRBD1. Germline assignment: CDR1 SEHNR and CDR2 FQNEAQ (reference sequence). CDR3 length: 16 residues. The J segment lost 0 bases and the V segment lost 4 bases, leaving 7 bases of the junction unmatched. The CDR3 nucleotides are TGTGCCAGCAGCTACGACGCAGGGGGCGTGAACACTGAAGCTTTCTTT. Its translation: CASSYDAGGVNTEAFF.

The chain is built from TRBV19 and TRBJ2-6; D not resolved. The CDR3 covers 17 residues. Trimming shortened V by 2 bases and J by 4 bases, and 15 bases separated the two germline ends. The germline gives CDR1 LNHDA, CDR2 SQIVND (reference sequence). CDR3 region: CASSIWSALSGANVLTF. The CDR3 bases are TGTGCCAGTAGTATATGGAGTGCGCTGAGCGGGGCCAACGTCCTGACTTTC.

The CDR3 DNA reads TGTGCCAGCCGAGCCACACGACTAGCGGGAAATTTCGGCGAGCAGTACTTC. This gives the protein CASRATRLAGNFGEQYF. The J gene is TRBJ2-7, the V gene TRBV2; 11 bases line up with TRBD2. CDR1 is SNHLY, CDR2 FYNNEI, per germline. The CDR3 loop spans 17 amino acids. J was trimmed by 6 bases and V by 8 bases; bases with no gene match: 18.

This chain uses TRBV6-5 with TRBJ2-7; 7 bases match TRBD1. Germline assignment: CDR1 MNHEY and CDR2 SVGAGI. V shed 0 bases and J 3 bases; nucleotides not matched to a gene: 5. CDR3 length: 15 residues. The CDR3 loop reads CASSYSTTGNYEQYF. CDR3 coding DNA: TGTGCCAGCAGTTACTCAACGACAGGGAACTACGAGCAGTACTTC.

J is TRBJ2-1 and V is TRBV7-3, with 10 nucleotides matching TRBD2. The CDR3 contains 15 residues. Trimming removed 6 bases from V and 7 bases from J; junction bases left unmatched: 9. The germline V gene has CDR1 SGHTA and CDR2 FQGTGA. The CDR3 protein is CASSPQSGGVNEQFF. CDR3 nucleotide sequence: TGTGCCAGCAGTCCCCAGAGCGGGGGGGTAAATGAGCAGTTCTTC.

The chain uses TRBV7-2 and TRBJ2-3, with D possibly being TRBD2 (5 bases). Trimming took 2 bases from V and 0 from J, leaving 12 bases between them. Looked up from germline, CDR1 is SGHTA and CDR2 is FQGNSA. The CDR3 contains 16 residues. CDR3 nucleotide sequence: TGTGCCAGCAGCTTATCCGTAGCGTCTAGCACAGATACGCAGTATTTT. Protein sequence: CASSLSVASSTDTQYF.

Points on this clone: Relative to the germline gene, one junction end is altered; a read error may explain this. Other DNA sequences in this specimen translate into the identical CDR3. The gene calls are TRBV7-2 and TRBJ2-1; a possible D gene is TRBD1 (6 bases). This CDR3 spans 15 amino acids. Looked up from germline, CDR1 is SGHTA and CDR2 is FQGNSA. CDR3 loop: CASSSQPGEGNEQFF. CDR3 in DNA: TGCGCCAGCAGCTCGCAGCCAGGGGAAGGCAATGAGCAGTTCTTC.